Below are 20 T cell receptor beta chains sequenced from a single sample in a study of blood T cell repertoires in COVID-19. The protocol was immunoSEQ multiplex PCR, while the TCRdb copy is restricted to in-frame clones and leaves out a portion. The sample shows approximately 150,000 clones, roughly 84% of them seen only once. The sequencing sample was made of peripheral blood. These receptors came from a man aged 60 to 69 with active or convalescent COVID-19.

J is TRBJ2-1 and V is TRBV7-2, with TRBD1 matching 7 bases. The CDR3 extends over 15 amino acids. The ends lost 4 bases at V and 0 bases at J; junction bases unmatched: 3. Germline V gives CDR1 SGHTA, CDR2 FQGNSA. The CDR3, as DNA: TGTGCCAGCAGCTGGGACAGTAGCTCCTACAATGAGCAGTTCTTC. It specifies CASSWDSSSYNEQFF. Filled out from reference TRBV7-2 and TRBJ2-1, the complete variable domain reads GAGVSQSPSNKVTEKGKDVELRCDPISGHTALYWYRQSLGQGLEFLIYFQGNSAPDKSGLPSDRFSAERTGGSVSTLTIQRTQQEDSAVYLCASSWDSSSYNEQFFGPGTRLTVL.

CDR3 DNA: TGTGCCAGTAGTTCCGCCGGGACTAGCGGGGGGGGCTCCTACAATGAGCAGTTCTTC. Its protein is CASSSAGTSGGGSYNEQFF. This sequence joins TRBV19 and TRBJ2-1; 16 positions match TRBD2. J gave up 0 bases and V 5 bases, and 7 bases lay outside the gene matches. This CDR3 contains 19 residues. The germline V gene has CDR1 LNHDA and CDR2 SQIVND (reference sequence).

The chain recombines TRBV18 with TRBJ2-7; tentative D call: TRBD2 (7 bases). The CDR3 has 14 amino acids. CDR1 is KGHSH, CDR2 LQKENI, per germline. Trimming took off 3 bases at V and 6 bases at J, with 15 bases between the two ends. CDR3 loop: CASSPRDGGAEQYF. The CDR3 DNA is TGTGCCAGCTCACCGCGGGATGGGGGGGCCGAGCAGTACTTC.

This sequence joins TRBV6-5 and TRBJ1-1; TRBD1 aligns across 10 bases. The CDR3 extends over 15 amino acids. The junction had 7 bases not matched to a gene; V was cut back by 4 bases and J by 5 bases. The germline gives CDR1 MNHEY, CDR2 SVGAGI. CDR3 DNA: TGTGCCAGCAGTTCACCGGGACAGGGGTTGACTGAAGCTTTCTTT. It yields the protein CASSSPGQGLTEAFF.

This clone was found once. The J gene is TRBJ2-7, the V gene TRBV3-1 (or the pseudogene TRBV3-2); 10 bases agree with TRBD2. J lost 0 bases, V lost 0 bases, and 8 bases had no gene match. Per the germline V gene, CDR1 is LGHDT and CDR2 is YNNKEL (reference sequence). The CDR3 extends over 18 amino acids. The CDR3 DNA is TGTGCCAGCAGCCAAGATTGGCTAGCGGGGGTGAGCTCCTACGAGCAGTACGTC. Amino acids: CASSQDWLAGVSSYEQYV.

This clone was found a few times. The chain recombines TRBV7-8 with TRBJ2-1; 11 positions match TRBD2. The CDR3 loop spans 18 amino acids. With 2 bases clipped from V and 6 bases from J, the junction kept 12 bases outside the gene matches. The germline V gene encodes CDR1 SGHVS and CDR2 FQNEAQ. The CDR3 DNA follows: TGTGCCAGCAGCTTACCCCTACGACTAGCGGGGAGTGTCAATGAGCAGTTCTTC. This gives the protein CASSLPLRLAGSVNEQFF.

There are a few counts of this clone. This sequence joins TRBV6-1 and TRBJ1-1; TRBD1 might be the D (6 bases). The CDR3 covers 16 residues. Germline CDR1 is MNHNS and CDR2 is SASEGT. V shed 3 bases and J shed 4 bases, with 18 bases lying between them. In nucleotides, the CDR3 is TGTGCCAGCAGTGAGCTCTTCAGGGGTGGAACCACTGAAGCTTTCTTT. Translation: CASSELFRGGTTEAFF.

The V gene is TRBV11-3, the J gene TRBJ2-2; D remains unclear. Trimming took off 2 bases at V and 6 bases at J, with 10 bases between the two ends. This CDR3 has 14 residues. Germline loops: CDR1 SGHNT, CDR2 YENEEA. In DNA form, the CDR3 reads TGTGCCAGCAGCTTATCCCGGGTGGCCGGGGAGCTGTTTTTT. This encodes CASSLSRVAGELFF.

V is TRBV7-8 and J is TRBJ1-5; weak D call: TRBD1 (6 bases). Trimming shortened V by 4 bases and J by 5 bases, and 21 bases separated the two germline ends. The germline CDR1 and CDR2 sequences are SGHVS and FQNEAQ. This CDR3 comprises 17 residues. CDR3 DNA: TGTGCCAGCAGCTCCATATATAGGCCAGGGGCTGATCAGCCCCAGCATTTT. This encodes CASSSIYRPGADQPQHF.

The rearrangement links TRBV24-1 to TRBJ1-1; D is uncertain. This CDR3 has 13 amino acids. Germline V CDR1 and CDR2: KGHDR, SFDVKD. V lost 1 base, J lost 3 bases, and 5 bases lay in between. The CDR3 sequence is CATSDFRDTEAFF. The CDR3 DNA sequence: TGTGCCACCAGTGATTTTCGAGACACTGAAGCTTTCTTT.

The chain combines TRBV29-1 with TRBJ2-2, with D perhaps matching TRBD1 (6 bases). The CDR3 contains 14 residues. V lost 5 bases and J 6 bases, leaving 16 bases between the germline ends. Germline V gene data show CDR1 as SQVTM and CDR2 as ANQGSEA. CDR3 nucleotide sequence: TGCAGCGTTATAAGGGGGAGCGGTCCCGGGGAGCTGTTTTTT. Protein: CSVIRGSGPGELFF.

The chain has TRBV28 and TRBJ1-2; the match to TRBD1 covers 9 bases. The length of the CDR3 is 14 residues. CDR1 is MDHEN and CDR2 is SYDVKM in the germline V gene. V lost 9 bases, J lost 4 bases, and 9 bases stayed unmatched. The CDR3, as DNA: TGTGCCAGTGGGACAGGGAAATCGACCTATGGCTACACCTTC. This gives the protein CASGTGKSTYGYTF.

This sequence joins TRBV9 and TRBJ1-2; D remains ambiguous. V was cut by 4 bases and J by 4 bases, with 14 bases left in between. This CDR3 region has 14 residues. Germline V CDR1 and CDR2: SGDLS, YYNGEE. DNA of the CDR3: TGTGCCAGCAGCATCGATTTCGGGTTCTATGGCTACACCTTC. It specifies CASSIDFGFYGYTF.

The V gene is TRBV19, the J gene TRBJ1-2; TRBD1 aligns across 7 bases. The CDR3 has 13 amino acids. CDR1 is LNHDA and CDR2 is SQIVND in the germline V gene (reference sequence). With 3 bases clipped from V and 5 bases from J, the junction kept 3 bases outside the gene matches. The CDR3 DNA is TGTGCCAGTAGTATCGACAGGGTGTATGGCTACACCTTC. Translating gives CASSIDRVYGYTF.

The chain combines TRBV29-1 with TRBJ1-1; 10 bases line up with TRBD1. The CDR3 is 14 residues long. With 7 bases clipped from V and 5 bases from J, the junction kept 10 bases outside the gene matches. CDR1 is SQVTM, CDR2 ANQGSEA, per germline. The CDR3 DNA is TGCAGCGCTAGACAGGGGGCTACGAGTACTGAAGCTTTCTTT. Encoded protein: CSARQGATSTEAFF.

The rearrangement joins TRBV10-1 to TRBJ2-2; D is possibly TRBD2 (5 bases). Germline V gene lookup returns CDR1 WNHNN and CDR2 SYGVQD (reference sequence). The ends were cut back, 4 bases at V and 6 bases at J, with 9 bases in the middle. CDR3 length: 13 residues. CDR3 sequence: CASSVRAPGELFF. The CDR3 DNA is TGCGCCAGCAGTGTGAGGGCCCCCGGGGAGCTGTTTTTT.

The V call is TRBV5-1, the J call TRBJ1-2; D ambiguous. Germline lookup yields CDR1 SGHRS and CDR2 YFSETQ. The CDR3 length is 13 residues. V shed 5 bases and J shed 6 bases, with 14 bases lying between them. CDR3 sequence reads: CASRAEQANGYTF. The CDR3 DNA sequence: TGCGCCAGCAGAGCGGAGCAGGCGAATGGCTACACCTTC.

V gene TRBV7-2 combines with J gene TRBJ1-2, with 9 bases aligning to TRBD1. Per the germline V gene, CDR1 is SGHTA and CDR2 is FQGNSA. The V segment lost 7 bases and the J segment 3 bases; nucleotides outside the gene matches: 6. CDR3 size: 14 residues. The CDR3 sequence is CASTNTGGDYGYTF. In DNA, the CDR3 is TGTGCCAGCACCAACACAGGGGGCGACTATGGCTACACCTTC. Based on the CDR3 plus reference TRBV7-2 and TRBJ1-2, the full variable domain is GAGVSQSPSNKVTEKGKDVELRCDPISGHTALYWYRQSLGQGLEFLIYFQGNSAPDKSGLPSDRFSAERTGGSVSTLTIQRTQQEDSAVYLCASTNTGGDYGYTFGSGTRLTVV.

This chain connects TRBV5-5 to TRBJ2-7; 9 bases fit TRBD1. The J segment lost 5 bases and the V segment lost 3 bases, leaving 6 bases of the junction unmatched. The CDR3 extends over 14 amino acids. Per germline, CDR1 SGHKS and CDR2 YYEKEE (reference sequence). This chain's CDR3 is CASSSGQGQHEQYF. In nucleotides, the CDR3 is TGTGCCAGCAGCTCGGGACAGGGTCAACACGAGCAGTACTTC. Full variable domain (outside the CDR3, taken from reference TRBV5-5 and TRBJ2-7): DAGVTQSPTHLIKTRGQQVTLRCSPISGHKSVSWYQQVLGQGPQFIFQYYEKEERGRGNFPDRFSARQFPNYSSELNVNALLLGDSALYLCASSSGQGQHEQYFGPGTRLTVT.

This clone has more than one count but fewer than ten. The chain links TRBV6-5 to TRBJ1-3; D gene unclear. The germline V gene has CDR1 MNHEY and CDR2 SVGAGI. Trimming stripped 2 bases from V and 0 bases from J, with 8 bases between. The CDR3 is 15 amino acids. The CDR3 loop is CASSYLGVSGNTIYF. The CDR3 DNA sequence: TGTGCCAGCAGTTACCTCGGGGTCTCTGGAAACACCATATATTTT.